This T cell receptor (beta chain) was sequenced in a study of T cell changes during pregnancy in multiple sclerosis. Germline CDR1 and CDR2: GTSNPN and SVGIG (reference sequence). V trimming: 4 bases; J trimming: 4 bases; junction bases outside the gene matches: 8. The CDR3 has 14 amino acids. TCRdb keeps only in-frame clones here, not all; method: immunoSEQ multiplex PCR. The profile shows tens of thousands of clones, over 85% of them singletons. This TCR was recovered from a female donor in good health, enrolled as a control in a pregnancy study. J is TRBJ2-7 and V is TRBV30; TRBD2 matches at 9 bases. The starting material was peripheral blood, obtained in the third trimester of pregnancy. The CDR3 bases are TGTGCCTGGACGCTAGCGGGGCTGCCTTACGAGCAGTACTTC. Its protein product is CAWTLAGLPYEQYF.